Listed below are T cell receptor beta chains from one sample, sequenced in a study of CD8+ T cells in alopecia areata. TCRdb's table, derived via immunoSEQ multiplex PCR, lists solely in-frame clones and lacks some. In the table there are more than 130,000 clones, approximately 80% of which are singletons. The sample in question was CD8+ T cells sorted from blood, obtained at week 4, from a patient treated with tofacitinib. These receptors were taken from a human donor with alopecia areata. Both conserved end residues are part of each CDR3. The D gene is left open where the match is weak. Where a row states a size, it is once, few, many or the class of an expanded clone; other rows omit it.

TRBV29-1	TRBJ2-5	TRBD2	-	CSVEYAGELQTQYF	TGCAGCGTTGAATACGCGGGGGAGCTACAGACCCAGTACTTC
TRBV5-6	TRBJ2-1	-	-	CASSDPTRTYNEQFF	TGTGCCAGCAGCGACCCGACTAGGACATACAATGAGCAGTTCTTC
TRBV7-8	TRBJ1-3	TRBD1	-	CASSAGQGTGNTIYF	TGTGCCAGCAGCGCGGGACAGGGGACTGGAAACACCATATATTTT
TRBV27	TRBJ1-5	-	-	CASSYRDDQPQHF	TGTGCCAGCAGTTACAGGGATGATCAGCCCCAGCATTTT
TRBV5-1	TRBJ2-2	-	-	CASSLRGSPTGELFF	TGCGCCAGCAGCTTGAGGGGATCTCCCACCGGGGAGCTGTTTTTT
TRBV7-8	TRBJ2-5	TRBD2	-	CASSFGLAGGYTQETQYF	TGTGCCAGCAGCTTCGGACTAGCGGGGGGTTACACCCAAGAGACCCAGTACTTC
TRBV5-4	TRBJ1-1	-	once	CASSLRGNTEAFF	TGTGCCAGCAGCTTGAGGGGGAACACTGAAGCTTTCTTT
TRBV27	TRBJ1-1	-	-	CASSLGMNTEAFF	TGTGCCAGCAGTTTGGGGATGAACACTGAAGCTTTCTTT
TRBV27	TRBJ1-3	TRBD1	-	CASSTSTGPGNTIYF	TGTGCCAGCAGTACATCGACAGGGCCCGGAAACACCATATATTTT
TRBV19	TRBJ2-7	-	-	CASSPSGSNYEQYF	TGTGCCAGTAGCCCCTCGGGCAGTAACTACGAGCAGTACTTC
TRBV7-9	TRBJ2-5	-	-	CASSSQLEGGQETQYF	TGTGCCAGCAGCTCACAACTAGAGGGAGGACAAGAGACCCAGTACTTC
TRBV9	TRBJ2-2	-	-	CASSPRLRGPLPSANTGELFF	TGTGCCAGCAGCCCACGCCTCCGGGGCCCCCTACCCTCCGCGAACACCGGGGAGCTGTTTTTT
TRBV15	TRBJ2-5	TRBD2	-	CATSREIAGVQETQYF	TGTGCCACCAGCAGAGAGATAGCGGGGGTCCAAGAGACCCAGTACTTC
TRBV5-1	TRBJ1-1	-	-	CASSLGPRAGEDTEAFF	TGCGCCAGCAGCTTGGGCCCCCGGGCCGGGGAGGACACTGAAGCTTTCTTT
TRBV4-1	TRBJ2-3	-	-	CASSQDDRRDTQYF	TGCGCCAGCAGCCAAGATGACAGGAGAGATACGCAGTATTTT
TRBV7-9	TRBJ1-2	-	once	CASSRDRGGGPYGYTF	TGTGCCAGCAGCCGGGACCGAGGGGGAGGTCCTTATGGCTACACCTTC
TRBV7-9	TRBJ2-4	TRBD1	-	CASSPSTGGDIQYF	TGTGCCAGCAGCCCTAGCACAGGGGGCGACATTCAGTACTTC
TRBV29-1	TRBJ2-5	-	-	CSAHPSGKETQYF	TGCAGCGCCCACCCTTCGGGGAAAGAGACCCAGTACTTC
TRBV6-5	TRBJ2-7	TRBD1	-	CASSLGQGIDEQYF	TGTGCCAGCAGTCTCGGACAGGGTATCGACGAGCAGTACTTC
TRBV27	TRBJ2-1	-	few	CASSPQQRSYNEQFF	TGTGCCAGCAGTCCTCAGCAACGCTCCTACAATGAGCAGTTCTTC
TRBV7-9	TRBJ2-7	-	-	CASSLVGRTSYEQYF	TGTGCCAGCAGCTTAGTGGGGCGGACATCCTACGAGCAGTACTTC
TRBV29-1	TRBJ1-1	-	-	CSVYENTEAFF	TGCAGCGTTTACGAGAACACTGAAGCTTTCTTT
TRBV7-2	TRBJ2-7	TRBD2	-	CASSSASGGAYEQYF	TGTGCCAGCAGCTCCGCTAGCGGGGGGGCATACGAGCAGTACTTC
TRBV9	TRBJ2-3	TRBD2	-	CASSLRRRLAGTDTQYF	TGTGCCAGCAGCCTCCGACGTCGGCTAGCGGGCACAGATACGCAGTATTTT
TRBV6-6	TRBJ2-1	TRBD1	once	CASSRDRGAYNEQFF	TGTGCCAGCAGCAGGGACAGGGGAGCCTACAATGAGCAGTTCTTC
TRBV27	TRBJ2-7	TRBD1	-	CASSSTGTGAYEQYF	TGTGCCAGCAGTTCGACCGGGACAGGGGCCTACGAGCAGTACTTC
TRBV7-9	TRBJ2-7	TRBD1	-	CASSPGTELAYEQYF	TGTGCCAGCAGCCCGGGGACAGAGTTAGCCTACGAGCAGTACTTC
TRBV29-1	TRBJ2-7	-	few	CSVEHNYEQYF	TGCAGCGTTGAGCATAACTACGAGCAGTACTTC
TRBV2	TRBJ1-1	-	-	CASGGPTNTEAFF	TGTGCCAGCGGGGGACCGACGAACACTGAAGCTTTCTTT
TRBV14	TRBJ1-1	-	-	CASSQDYTEAFF	TGTGCCAGCAGCCAAGATTACACTGAAGCTTTCTTT
TRBV27	TRBJ2-7	TRBD1	-	CASGRTGDEQYF	TGTGCCAGCGGCAGGACAGGGGACGAGCAGTACTTC
TRBV5-1	TRBJ2-7	TRBD2	-	CASSLNREGATYEQYF	TGCGCCAGCAGCTTAAATAGGGAGGGAGCGACCTACGAGCAGTACTTC
TRBV5-6	TRBJ2-1	-	-	CASSLGGAAGNEQFF	TGTGCCAGCAGCTTGGGTGGGGCTGCAGGCAATGAGCAGTTCTTC
TRBV4-3	TRBJ2-7	-	-	CASSQDRATSYEQYF	TGCGCCAGCAGCCAAGATCGTGCGACTAGTTACGAGCAGTACTTC
TRBV19	TRBJ1-5	-	-	CASSPGNNQPQHF	TGTGCCAGTAGCCCGGGGAACAATCAGCCCCAGCATTTT
TRBV15	TRBJ1-1	TRBD1	-	CATSRDRDSLEAFF	TGTGCCACCAGCAGAGATCGGGACAGCCTTGAAGCTTTCTTT
TRBV25-1	TRBJ1-2	-	-	CASRGQLYGYTF	TGTGCCAGCAGAGGCCAGCTCTATGGCTACACCTTC
TRBV29-1	TRBJ2-2	-	few	CSVEHSPTGELFF	TGCAGCGTCGAACACAGTCCCACCGGGGAGCTGTTTTTT
TRBV13	TRBJ2-1	-	-	CASSLQEYNEQFF	TGTGCCAGCAGCTTACAGGAATACAATGAGCAGTTCTTC
TRBV27	TRBJ2-7	-	-	CASGSSYEQYF	TGTGCCAGCGGGTCCTCCTACGAGCAGTACTTC
TRBV4-1	TRBJ2-5	TRBD1	-	CASSQPTGAQETQYF	TGCGCCAGCAGCCAACCTACAGGGGCCCAAGAGACCCAGTACTTC
TRBV19	TRBJ1-1	-	-	CASSLVAESTEAFF	TGTGCCAGTAGTCTGGTTGCGGAGAGCACTGAAGCTTTCTTT
TRBV29-1	TRBJ2-3	TRBD2	-	CSVGGLAVIVGTDTQYF	TGCAGCGTTGGGGGACTAGCGGTTATCGTCGGGACAGATACGCAGTATTTT
TRBV29-1	TRBJ2-7	TRBD2	-	CSVQGLAGEYEQYF	TGCAGCGTTCAAGGACTAGCGGGGGAATACGAGCAGTACTTC
TRBV7-2	TRBJ2-7	-	-	CASSFIPTDDYEQYF	TGTGCCAGCAGCTTTATCCCCACAGATGACTACGAGCAGTACTTC
TRBV7-9	TRBJ2-1	-	-	CASSPLKWRVGNEQFF	TGTGCCAGCAGTCCCCTAAAGTGGCGGGTGGGAAATGAGCAGTTCTTC
TRBV10-3	TRBJ2-1	TRBD2	-	CATQAGDEQFF	TGTGCCACCCAAGCGGGGGATGAGCAGTTCTTC
TRBV4-1	TRBJ2-7	-	once	CASSQGPMWEQYF	TGCGCCAGCAGCCAAGGACCGATGTGGGAGCAGTACTTC
TRBV29-1	TRBJ2-7	-	-	CSVRASSYEQYF	TGCAGCGTTCGAGCCAGCAGCTACGAGCAGTACTTC
TRBV5-6	TRBJ2-5	-	-	CASSPTGGQTQYF	TGTGCCAGCAGTCCGACAGGCGGCCAGACCCAGTACTTC
TRBV30	TRBJ2-3	-	-	CAWSGDGHTDTQYF	TGTGCCTGGAGTGGGGACGGACACACAGATACGCAGTATTTT
TRBV9	TRBJ2-2	-	-	CASSPEAAGTGELFF	TGTGCCAGCAGCCCCGAGGCGGCCGGCACTGGGGAGCTGTTTTTT
TRBV1	TRBJ2-3	-	-	CTSLPRVPPGPCTDTQYF	TGCACCAGCTTACCGCGAGTGCCCCCGGGACCATGCACAGATACGCAGTATTTT
TRBV7-9	TRBJ2-2	-	-	CASSLGWGSTGELFF	TGTGCCAGCAGCTTAGGTTGGGGGAGCACCGGGGAGCTGTTTTTT
TRBV6-5	TRBJ2-5	-	-	CASYRDSKETQYF	TGTGCCAGCTACCGGGACTCAAAAGAGACCCAGTACTTC